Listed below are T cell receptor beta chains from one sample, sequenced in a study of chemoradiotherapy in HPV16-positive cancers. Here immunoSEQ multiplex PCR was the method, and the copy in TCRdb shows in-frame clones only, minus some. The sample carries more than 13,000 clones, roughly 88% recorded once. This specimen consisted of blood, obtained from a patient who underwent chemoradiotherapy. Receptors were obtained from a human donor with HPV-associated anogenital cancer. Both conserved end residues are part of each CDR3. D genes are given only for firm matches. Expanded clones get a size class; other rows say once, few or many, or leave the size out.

DNA: TGTGCCAGCAGCTTGTGGACAGGGAGGGTGAACACTGAAGCTTTCTTT
CDR3: CASSLWTGRVNTEAFF
J: TRBJ1-1
size: -
V: TRBV11-2
D: TRBD1

DNA: TGTGCCAGTACCCCAGAGTGGGGAATTACCACCGGGGAGCTGTTTTTT
CDR3: CASTPEWGITTGELFF
J: TRBJ2-2
size: -
V: TRBV19
D: -

DNA: TGTGCCAGCAGGAGGGGACAGGGCCCCTACGAGCAGTACTTC
CDR3: CASRRGQGPYEQYF
J: TRBJ2-7
size: -
V: TRBV2
D: TRBD1

DNA: TGTGCCAGCACCCCCCTGGGGGTCGAGGGCTACACCTTC
CDR3: CASTPLGVEGYTF
J: TRBJ1-2
size: -
V: TRBV2
D: -

DNA: TGTGCCAGCAGCCCGTTAGCGGGAGGGCAAGAGACCCAGTACTTC
CDR3: CASSPLAGGQETQYF
J: TRBJ2-5
size: -
V: TRBV5-6
D: TRBD2

DNA: TGTGCCATAGCACTGGGACCTACATACAATGAGCAGTTCTTC
CDR3: CAIALGPTYNEQFF
J: TRBJ2-1
size: -
V: TRBV7-2
D: -

DNA: TGCGCCAGCCGACTAGCGGAGGTCTACAATGAGCAGTTCTTC
CDR3: CASRLAEVYNEQFF
J: TRBJ2-1
size: -
V: TRBV4-1
D: TRBD2

DNA: TGTGCCAGCAGCCGAGAACAGGGTGACTACGAGCAGTACTTC
CDR3: CASSREQGDYEQYF
J: TRBJ2-7
size: -
V: TRBV9
D: -

DNA: TGCGCCAGCAGCTTGGTCGGGGGGCGCGTAACTGGAAACACCATATATTTT
CDR3: CASSLVGGRVTGNTIYF
J: TRBJ1-3
size: -
V: TRBV5-1
D: -

DNA: TGTGCCAGCAGTTTAGCGGCAGGGTTAACCTACGAGCAGTACTTC
CDR3: CASSLAAGLTYEQYF
J: TRBJ2-7
size: -
V: TRBV28
D: -

DNA: TGTGCCAGCAGCTTGGTCGACACAGATACGCAGTATTTT
CDR3: CASSLVDTDTQYF
J: TRBJ2-3
size: -
V: TRBV7-2
D: -

DNA: TGTGCCAGCAGTTTAACGACAGGGGGAAATTCACCCCTCCACTTT
CDR3: CASSLTTGGNSPLHF
J: TRBJ1-6
size: -
V: TRBV28
D: TRBD1

DNA: TGTGCCACCAGCAGAGCCCTTGGGGGACTAGCGGGTTACGAGCAGTACTTC
CDR3: CATSRALGGLAGYEQYF
J: TRBJ2-7
size: -
V: TRBV15
D: TRBD2

DNA: TGTGCCAGCAGCCCTGACAGGGGGCAAGGGACAGATACGCAGTATTTT
CDR3: CASSPDRGQGTDTQYF
J: TRBJ2-3
size: -
V: TRBV7-2
D: TRBD1

DNA: TGCGCCAGCAGCCAAGCGGTGGGCAACTATGGCTACACCTTC
CDR3: CASSQAVGNYGYTF
J: TRBJ1-2
size: -
V: TRBV4-1
D: -

DNA: TGCGCCAGCAGACGCGGGGGCACCGGGGAGCTGTTTTTT
CDR3: CASRRGGTGELFF
J: TRBJ2-2
size: once
V: TRBV4-1
D: TRBD2

DNA: TGTGCCAGCAGTGACTATCGAACGGTTGCTAACTATGGCTACACCTTC
CDR3: CASSDYRTVANYGYTF
J: TRBJ1-2
size: -
V: TRBV6-1
D: -

DNA: TGTGCCAGCAGCTCCTTAGCGGGAGGCCCTCAAGAGACCCAGTACTTC
CDR3: CASSSLAGGPQETQYF
J: TRBJ2-5
size: -
V: TRBV5-4
D: TRBD2